The 9 T cell receptor beta chains below all came from one sample that was sequenced in a study of neoadjuvant anti-PD-1 for oral cavity cancer. Clones were sequenced by immunoSEQ multiplex PCR, and TCRdb holds only the in-frame ones, with some missing. The sample shows 30,000 to 40,000 clones, 87% of them seen only once. This specimen was PBMCs, taken before nivolumab (anti-PD-1) treatment. The receptors come from a person aged 35-79 years with oral cavity squamous cell carcinoma.

This clone is medium-sized in the sample. V usage is TRBV7-2 and J usage is TRBJ2-5; a possible D gene is TRBD1 (5 bases). In germline, CDR1 is SGHTA, CDR2 FQGNSA. The CDR3 totals 15 residues. Trimming shortened V by 2 bases and J by 7 bases, and 17 bases separated the two germline ends. CDR3 residues: CASSLTRDGSGTQYF. DNA of the CDR3: TGTGCCAGCAGCTTAACCAGGGATGGTTCGGGGACCCAGTACTTC.

The chain is built from TRBV5-4 and TRBJ2-3; D assignment may be TRBD1 or TRBD2 (5 bases each). Germline loops: CDR1 SGHNT, CDR2 YYREEE (reference sequence). This CDR3 is 15 amino acids long. V was shortened by 3 bases and J by 0 bases, with 11 bases between the two germline ends. For the CDR3, the DNA is TGTGCCAGCAGCTACCCCCGGGACAGCACAGATACGCAGTATTTT. Its protein is CASSYPRDSTDTQYF.

The V and J genes are TRBV5-1 and TRBJ1-1; maybe TRBD1 (5 bases). This CDR3 spans 17 amino acids. Germline V gene sequence: CDR1 SGHRS, CDR2 YFSETQ. V was clipped by 0 bases and J by 6 bases, with 21 bases between them. The CDR3 region has the DNA TGCGCCAGCAGCTTGGATCCGGTCGGCGGGGGTAACTCTGAAGCTTTCTTT. As protein: CASSLDPVGGGNSEAFF.

The V gene is TRBV10-3, the J gene TRBJ1-4, with D uncertain. This CDR3 contains 10 residues. Germline V gene sequence: CDR1 ENHRY, CDR2 SYGVKD. V lost 10 bases and J 7 bases, leaving 7 bases between the germline ends. Here the CDR3 reads CATYGEKLFF. In DNA, the CDR3 is TGTGCCACCTACGGTGAAAAACTGTTTTTT.

CDR3 amino acids: CSVEYLGRTNSYEQYF. The CDR3 DNA is TGCAGCGTTGAGTACCTGGGCAGAACAAACTCCTACGAGCAGTACTTC. V is TRBV29-1 and J is TRBJ2-7; D uncertain. V lost 3 bases and J lost 0, with 18 bases in between. This CDR3 contains 16 residues. Germline values: CDR1 SQVTM, CDR2 ANQGSEA.

The chain joins TRBV6-6 to TRBJ2-6; D might be TRBD1 (6 bases). Trimming removed 0 bases at V and 2 bases at J, with 8 bases between. Germline V CDR1 and CDR2: MNHNY, SVGAGI (reference sequence). This CDR3 has 16 residues. CDR3 loop: CASSYSAGAGANVLTF. The CDR3 DNA reads as TGTGCCAGCAGTTACTCGGCAGGGGCTGGGGCCAACGTCCTGACTTTC.

The chain is built from TRBV6-6 and TRBJ1-1; no reliable D call. The length of the CDR3 is 14 residues. V shed 0 bases and J shed 2 bases, with 7 bases lying between them. From germline, CDR1 is MNHNY and CDR2 SVGAGI (reference sequence). The CDR3 DNA follows: TGTGCCAGCAGTTACTCGAGGGCAAACACTGAAGCTTTCTTT. Its translation: CASSYSRANTEAFF.

The CDR3 coding sequence is TGTGCCAGCAGCCCGGACCCCTCCTACGAGCAGTACTTC. Protein product: CASSPDPSYEQYF. V and J are TRBV6-5 and TRBJ2-7; D is ambiguous. CDR1 MNHEY and CDR2 SVGAGI come from the germline V gene. The V and J ends lost 6 bases and 0 bases respectively, with 9 bases between them. The CDR3 runs 13 residues.

A note on this clone: One end of the junction does not line up with germline, which may come from a read error. CDR3 in DNA: TGCGTCAGCACCGAAGGCGGCGGTACCTCCCACGAGCAGTACTTC. The encoded protein is CVSTEGGGTSHEQYF. The genes are TRBV5-1 and TRBJ2-7, with unresolved D. Germline CDR1 and CDR2: SGHRS and YFSETQ. This CDR3 is built from 15 residues.